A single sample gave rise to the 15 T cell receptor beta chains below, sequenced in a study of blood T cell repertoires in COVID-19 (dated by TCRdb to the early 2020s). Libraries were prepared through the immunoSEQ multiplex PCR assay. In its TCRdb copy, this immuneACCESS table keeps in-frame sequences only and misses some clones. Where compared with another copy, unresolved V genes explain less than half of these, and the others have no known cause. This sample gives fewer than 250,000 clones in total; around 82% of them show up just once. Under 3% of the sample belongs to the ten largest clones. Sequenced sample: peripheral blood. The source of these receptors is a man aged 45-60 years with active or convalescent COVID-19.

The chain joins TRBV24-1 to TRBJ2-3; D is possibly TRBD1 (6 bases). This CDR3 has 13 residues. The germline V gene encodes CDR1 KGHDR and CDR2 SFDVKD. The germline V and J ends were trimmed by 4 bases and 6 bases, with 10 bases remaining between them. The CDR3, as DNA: TGTGCCACCAGTGAGGGGGCCCAGGATACGCAGTATTTT. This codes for CATSEGAQDTQYF.

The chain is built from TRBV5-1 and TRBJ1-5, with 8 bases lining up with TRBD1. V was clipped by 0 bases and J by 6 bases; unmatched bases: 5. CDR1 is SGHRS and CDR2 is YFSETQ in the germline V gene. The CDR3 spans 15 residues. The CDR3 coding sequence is TGCGCCAGCAGCTTGGGTGGGACAGGCGGTCAGCCCCAGCATTTT. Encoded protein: CASSLGGTGGQPQHF.

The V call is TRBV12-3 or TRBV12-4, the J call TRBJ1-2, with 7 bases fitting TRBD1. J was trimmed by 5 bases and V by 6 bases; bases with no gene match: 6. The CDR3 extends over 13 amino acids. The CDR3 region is CASSPTGEYGYTF. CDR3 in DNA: TGTGCCAGCAGCCCAACAGGGGAGTATGGCTACACCTTC.

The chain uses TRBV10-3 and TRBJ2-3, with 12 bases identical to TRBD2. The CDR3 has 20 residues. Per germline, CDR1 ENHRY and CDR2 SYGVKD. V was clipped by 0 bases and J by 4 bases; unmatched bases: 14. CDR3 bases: TGTGCCATCAGTGAGTCGATGAGACTAGCGGGGGTCGTTAGGGCAGATACGCAGTATTTT. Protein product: CAISESMRLAGVVRADTQYF.

CDR3 amino acids: CASSYRTSGRPLEQYF. CDR3 coding DNA: TGTGCCAGCAGTTACCGGACTAGCGGGAGGCCTCTCGAGCAGTACTTC. V gene TRBV6-5 combines with J gene TRBJ2-7; 14 bases agree with TRBD2. Germline V gives CDR1 MNHEY, CDR2 SVGAGI. CDR3 length equals 16 residues. V lost 2 bases to trimming and J lost 6 bases; unmatched junction nucleotides: 6.

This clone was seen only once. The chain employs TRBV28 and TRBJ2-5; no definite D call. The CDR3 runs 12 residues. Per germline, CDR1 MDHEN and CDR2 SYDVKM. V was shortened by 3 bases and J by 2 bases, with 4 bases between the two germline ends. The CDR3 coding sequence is TGTGCCAGCAGTTTCCAGCAAGAGACCCAGTACTTC. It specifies CASSFQQETQYF. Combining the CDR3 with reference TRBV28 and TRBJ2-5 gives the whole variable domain DVKVTQSSRYLVKRTGEKVFLECVQDMDHENMFWYRQDPGLGLRLIYFSYDVKMKEKGDIPEGYSVSREKKERFSLILESASTNQTSMYLCASSFQQETQYFGPGTRLLVL.

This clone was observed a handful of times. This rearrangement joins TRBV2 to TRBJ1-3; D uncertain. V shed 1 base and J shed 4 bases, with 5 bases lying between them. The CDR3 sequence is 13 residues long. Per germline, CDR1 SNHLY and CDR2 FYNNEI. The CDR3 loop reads CASSEERGNTIYF. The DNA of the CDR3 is TGTGCCAGCAGTGAAGAGCGGGGAAACACCATATATTTT.

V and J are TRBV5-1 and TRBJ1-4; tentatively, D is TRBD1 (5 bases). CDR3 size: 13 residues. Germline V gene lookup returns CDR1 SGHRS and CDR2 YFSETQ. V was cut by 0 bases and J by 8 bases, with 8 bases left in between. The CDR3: CASSLEGNEKLFF. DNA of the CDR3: TGCGCCAGCAGCTTGGAGGGGAACGAAAAACTGTTTTTT. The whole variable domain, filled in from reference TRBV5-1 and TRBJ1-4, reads KAGVTQTPRYLIKTRGQQVTLSCSPISGHRSVSWYQQTPGQGLQFLFEYFSETQRNKGNFPGRFSGRQFSNSRSEMNVSTLELGDSALYLCASSLEGNEKLFFGSGTQLSVL.

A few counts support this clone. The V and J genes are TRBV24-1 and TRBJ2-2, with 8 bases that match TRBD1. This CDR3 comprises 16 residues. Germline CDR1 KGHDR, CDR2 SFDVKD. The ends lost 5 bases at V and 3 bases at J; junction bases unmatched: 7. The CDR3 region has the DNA TGTGCCACCAGTGTACGGGACAGGAATTACACCGGGGAGCTGTTTTTT. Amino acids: CATSVRDRNYTGELFF.

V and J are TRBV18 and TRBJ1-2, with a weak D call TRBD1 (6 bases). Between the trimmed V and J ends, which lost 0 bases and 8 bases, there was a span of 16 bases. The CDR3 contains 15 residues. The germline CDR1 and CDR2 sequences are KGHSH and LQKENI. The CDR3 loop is CASSPPGHGGLGYTF. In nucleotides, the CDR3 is TGTGCCAGCTCACCACCGGGACATGGGGGCCTCGGCTACACCTTC.

For the CDR3, the DNA is TGTGCCAGTAGGAAGGGGCAAGAAGCTTTCTTT. Its translation: CASRKGQEAFF. V and J are TRBV19 and TRBJ1-1, with D possibly matching TRBD1 (5 bases). Deletions cut 6 bases from V and 8 bases from J, with 10 bases between. The CDR3 has 11 residues. Germline values: CDR1 LNHDA, CDR2 SQIVND (reference sequence).

The CDR3 bases are TGTGCCAGCAGAACGACCTCGCGGGGATTCACAGATACGCAGTATTTT. Amino acid sequence: CASRTTSRGFTDTQYF. The chain links TRBV28 to TRBJ2-3; D is perhaps TRBD2 (6 bases). The CDR3 sequence is 16 residues long. CDR1 is MDHEN and CDR2 is SYDVKM in the germline V gene. The V gene lost 6 bases and the J gene lost 2 bases, with 18 bases spanning the gap.

CDR3 nucleotide sequence: TGTGCCAGCAGCCAAGACGCTAGCGGGGGGGCGTACGAGCAGTACTTC. Its protein is CASSQDASGGAYEQYF. This chain links TRBV3-1 (or the pseudogene TRBV3-2) with TRBJ2-7, with TRBD2 identical over 12 bases. V shed 0 bases and J 4 bases; nucleotides not matched to a gene: 4. CDR1 and CDR2 (germline): LGHDT, YNNKEL (reference sequence). This CDR3 has 16 residues.

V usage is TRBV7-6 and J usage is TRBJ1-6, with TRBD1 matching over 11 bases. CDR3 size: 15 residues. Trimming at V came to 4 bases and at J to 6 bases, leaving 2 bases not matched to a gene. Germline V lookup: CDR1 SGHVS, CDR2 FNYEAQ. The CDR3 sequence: CASSWGQGVNSPLHF. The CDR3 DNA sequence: TGTGCCAGCAGCTGGGGACAGGGGGTTAATTCACCCCTCCACTTT. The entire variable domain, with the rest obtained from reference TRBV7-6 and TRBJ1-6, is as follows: GAGVSQSPRYKVTKRGQDVALRCDPISGHVSLYWYRQALGQGPEFLTYFNYEAQQDKSGLPNDRFSAERPEGSISTLTIQRTEQRDSAMYRCASSWGQGVNSPLHFGNGTRLTVT.

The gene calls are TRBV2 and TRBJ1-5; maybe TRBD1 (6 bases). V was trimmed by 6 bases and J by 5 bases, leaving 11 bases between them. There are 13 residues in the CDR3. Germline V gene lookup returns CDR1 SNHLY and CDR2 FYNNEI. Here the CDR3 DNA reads TGTGCCAGCAGGGATTACAGGGATCAGCCCCAGCATTTT. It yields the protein CASRDYRDQPQHF. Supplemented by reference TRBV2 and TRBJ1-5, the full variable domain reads EPEVTQTPSHQVTQMGQEVILRCVPISNHLYFYWYRQILGQKVEFLVSFYNNEISEKSEIFDDQFSVERPDGSNFTLKIRSTKLEDSAMYFCASRDYRDQPQHFGDGTRLSIL.